This is a list of T cell receptor beta chains from one sample in a study of neoadjuvant nivolumab and ipilimumab in lung cancer. Produced via immunoSEQ multiplex PCR; TCRdb's table is partial and in-frame only. The profile covers thousands of clones, with around three quarters appearing a single time and roughly 3.2% taken by the ten largest. Sample: tumor tissue, taken after neoadjuvant nivolumab, alone or with ipilimumab, at or shortly before surgery. These receptors originate from an adult with non-small cell lung cancer. Each CDR3 is given with its conserved first and last residue. The D gene is left open where the match is weak. Size is stated for part of the rows, as once, few or many counts, or as a class when the clone is expanded.

abundance: NA
v_gene: TRBV27
d_gene: NA
j_gene: TRBJ2-6
CDR3nt: TGTGCCAGCAGTTTCCGGTACTCTGGGGCCAACGTCCTGACTTTC
CDR3aa: CASSFRYSGANVLTF

abundance: NA
v_gene: TRBV5-1
d_gene: TRBD1
j_gene: TRBJ1-2
CDR3nt: TGCGCCAGCAGCTTGGATGTGGACAGGGGGAAGTATGGCTACACCTTC
CDR3aa: CASSLDVDRGKYGYTF

abundance: NA
v_gene: TRBV5-1
d_gene: NA
j_gene: TRBJ1-3
CDR3nt: TGCGCCAGCAGCACAGACCCGTTAGGCTCTGGAAACACCATATATTTT
CDR3aa: CASSTDPLGSGNTIYF

abundance: NA
v_gene: TRBV5-4
d_gene: NA
j_gene: TRBJ1-2
CDR3nt: TGTGCCAGCAGCTTGGAGGGCAGGCACTATGGCTACACCTTC
CDR3aa: CASSLEGRHYGYTF

abundance: NA
v_gene: TRBV18
d_gene: NA
j_gene: TRBJ1-3
CDR3nt: TGTGCCAGCTCACGCGAAAACATAGCGGGCACCATATATTTT
CDR3aa: CASSRENIAGTIYF

abundance: NA
v_gene: TRBV6-5
d_gene: NA
j_gene: TRBJ2-6
CDR3nt: TGTGCCAGCAGTTACCAGGGGAACTCTGGGGCCAACGTCCTGACTTTC
CDR3aa: CASSYQGNSGANVLTF

abundance: NA
v_gene: TRBV6-6
d_gene: TRBD1
j_gene: TRBJ2-1
CDR3nt: TGTGCCAGCAGTGGGACAGGGAATGAGCAGTTCTTC
CDR3aa: CASSGTGNEQFF

abundance: NA
v_gene: TRBV7-6
d_gene: NA
j_gene: TRBJ2-7
CDR3nt: TGTGCCAGCAGCTTTCGGGCGGGGCGAGGTTACGAGCAGTACTTC
CDR3aa: CASSFRAGRGYEQYF

abundance: NA
v_gene: TRBV14
d_gene: NA
j_gene: TRBJ2-3
CDR3nt: TGTGCCAGCAGCCAAGGGGATACGCAGTATTTT
CDR3aa: CASSQGDTQYF

abundance: NA
v_gene: TRBV6-5
d_gene: NA
j_gene: TRBJ1-1
CDR3nt: TGTGCCAGCAGCGATGACAGTGAAGCTTTCTTT
CDR3aa: CASSDDSEAFF

abundance: NA
v_gene: TRBV19
d_gene: TRBD1
j_gene: TRBJ1-1
CDR3nt: TGTGCCAGTAGGCGACAGGGAAGGTACACTGAAGCTTTCTTT
CDR3aa: CASRRQGRYTEAFF

abundance: once
v_gene: TRBV10-3
d_gene: TRBD2
j_gene: TRBJ2-5
CDR3nt: TGTGCCATCAGTGAGTTTCTAGCGGGAAGCCCCAGCACCAAGAAGACCCAGTACTTC
CDR3aa: CAISEFLAGSPSTKKTQYF

abundance: NA
v_gene: TRBV2
d_gene: NA
j_gene: TRBJ2-5
CDR3nt: TGTGCCAGCCGGACGGAAGAGACCCAGTACTTC
CDR3aa: CASRTEETQYF

abundance: NA
v_gene: TRBV18
d_gene: NA
j_gene: TRBJ2-7
CDR3nt: TGTGCCAGCTCACCGCGGACGCCGGACGAGCAGTACTTC
CDR3aa: CASSPRTPDEQYF

abundance: NA
v_gene: TRBV6-6
d_gene: NA
j_gene: TRBJ1-1
CDR3nt: TGTGCCAGCAGCCCAACAGGGAACATGAACACTGAAGCTTTCTTT
CDR3aa: CASSPTGNMNTEAFF

abundance: NA
v_gene: TRBV5-1
d_gene: NA
j_gene: TRBJ2-5
CDR3nt: TGCGCCAGCAGCCCCGGGCAAATCGAGACCCAGTACTTC
CDR3aa: CASSPGQIETQYF

abundance: NA
v_gene: TRBV7-2
d_gene: TRBD1
j_gene: TRBJ2-1
CDR3nt: TGTGCCAGCAGCTTATTTGGACAGGGAGGCGATGAGCAGTTCTTC
CDR3aa: CASSLFGQGGDEQFF

abundance: few
v_gene: TRBV10-3
d_gene: TRBD2
j_gene: TRBJ2-1
CDR3nt: TGTGCCATCAGTGAGAGGGAGGGCCGGGAGCAGTTCTTC
CDR3aa: CAISEREGREQFF

abundance: NA
v_gene: TRBV19
d_gene: NA
j_gene: TRBJ2-3
CDR3nt: TGTGCCAGTAGTACAATAGCGCAGTGGGCAGATACGCAGTATTTT
CDR3aa: CASSTIAQWADTQYF

abundance: NA
v_gene: TRBV7-2
d_gene: NA
j_gene: TRBJ2-7
CDR3nt: TGTGCCAGCAGCCCAGATGGGGGCCCAGCCTACGAGCAGTACTTC
CDR3aa: CASSPDGGPAYEQYF

abundance: NA
v_gene: TRBV6-4
d_gene: NA
j_gene: TRBJ2-1
CDR3nt: TGTGCCAGCAGTGACACGCAGGGGGGGATGGATGAGCAGTTCTTC
CDR3aa: CASSDTQGGMDEQFF

abundance: NA
v_gene: TRBV6-5
d_gene: NA
j_gene: TRBJ2-3
CDR3nt: TGTGCCAGCAGTGACACGGGGGCAGATACGCAGTATTTT
CDR3aa: CASSDTGADTQYF

abundance: once
v_gene: TRBV18
d_gene: NA
j_gene: TRBJ1-2
CDR3nt: TGTGCCAGCTCACCATCGGACCGAAACCACTATGGCTACACCTTC
CDR3aa: CASSPSDRNHYGYTF

abundance: NA
v_gene: TRBV9
d_gene: NA
j_gene: TRBJ2-4
CDR3nt: TGTGCCAGCAGCGTAGCCGAGGGTAGGGACATTCAGTACTTC
CDR3aa: CASSVAEGRDIQYF

abundance: NA
v_gene: TRBV2
d_gene: TRBD1
j_gene: TRBJ2-7
CDR3nt: TGTGCCAGCAAACGGGACAGGAGCCTCCCCGAGCAGTACTTC
CDR3aa: CASKRDRSLPEQYF

abundance: NA
v_gene: TRBV5-1
d_gene: TRBD1
j_gene: TRBJ1-1
CDR3nt: TGCGCCAGCAGCGGTAGGACAGGGGAAGGAACTGAAGCTTTCTTT
CDR3aa: CASSGRTGEGTEAFF

abundance: NA
v_gene: TRBV19
d_gene: NA
j_gene: TRBJ2-3
CDR3nt: TGTGCCAGTAGCTCCCCCCTTTTTAGCACAGATACGCAGTATTTT
CDR3aa: CASSSPLFSTDTQYF

abundance: NA
v_gene: TRBV30
d_gene: TRBD1
j_gene: TRBJ2-5
CDR3nt: TGTGCCTCGAGTGAGGACAGGGTTCTTGTGGAGACCCAGTACTTC
CDR3aa: CASSEDRVLVETQYF

abundance: NA
v_gene: TRBV25-1
d_gene: NA
j_gene: TRBJ2-7
CDR3nt: TGTGCCAGCAGTGAGTCCCGTTGGTTGAACGGGCTCTACGAGCAGTACTTC
CDR3aa: CASSESRWLNGLYEQYF

abundance: NA
v_gene: TRBV18
d_gene: NA
j_gene: TRBJ2-7
CDR3nt: TGTGCCAGCTCAAAAATGGACAGCCCCTACGAGCAGTACTTC
CDR3aa: CASSKMDSPYEQYF

abundance: NA
v_gene: TRBV7-2
d_gene: TRBD2
j_gene: TRBJ2-7
CDR3nt: TGTGCCAGCAGCTTAGTTGCGGGAGGCAACGAGCAGTACTTC
CDR3aa: CASSLVAGGNEQYF

abundance: NA
v_gene: TRBV4-3
d_gene: NA
j_gene: TRBJ2-7
CDR3nt: TGCGCCAGCAGCCAAGGTGTGACAAGGGTTTACGAGCAGTACTTC
CDR3aa: CASSQGVTRVYEQYF

abundance: NA
v_gene: TRBV7-9
d_gene: NA
j_gene: TRBJ1-4
CDR3nt: TGTGCCAGCAGCTCACCGTTGGGGGCTAATGAAAAACTGTTTTTT
CDR3aa: CASSSPLGANEKLFF

abundance: NA
v_gene: TRBV6-5
d_gene: TRBD1
j_gene: TRBJ2-5
CDR3nt: TGTGCCAGCAGTTACTCTGGACAGGGCTCCCAGACCCAGTACTTC
CDR3aa: CASSYSGQGSQTQYF

abundance: NA
v_gene: TRBV5-5
d_gene: NA
j_gene: TRBJ2-5
CDR3nt: TGTGCCAGCAGCTTCCACGACGAGACCCAGTACTTC
CDR3aa: CASSFHDETQYF

abundance: NA
v_gene: TRBV5-1
d_gene: NA
j_gene: TRBJ2-1
CDR3nt: TGCGCCAGCAGCCCCGGGACGGCGGGCGGATCTGAGCAGTTCTTC
CDR3aa: CASSPGTAGGSEQFF

abundance: NA
v_gene: TRBV2
d_gene: NA
j_gene: TRBJ1-5
CDR3nt: TGTGCCAGCAGGGCCCAGGGTCTGGGATTGCATCAGCCCCAGCATTTT
CDR3aa: CASRAQGLGLHQPQHF

abundance: NA
v_gene: TRBV9
d_gene: NA
j_gene: TRBJ1-2
CDR3nt: TGTGCCAGCAGCGTAGACAGTAACTATGGCTACACCTTC
CDR3aa: CASSVDSNYGYTF

abundance: few
v_gene: TRBV10-3
d_gene: NA
j_gene: TRBJ2-7
CDR3nt: TGTGCCACCGCCCGTGCCAGCTCCTACGAGCAGTACTTC
CDR3aa: CATARASSYEQYF

abundance: NA
v_gene: TRBV28
d_gene: NA
j_gene: TRBJ2-3
CDR3nt: TGTGCCAGCAGTTTCGTTCTTGGCACAGATACGCAGTATTTT
CDR3aa: CASSFVLGTDTQYF